This T cell receptor (beta chain) originates from a study of blood T cells in healthy people across ages. The study, taken as a whole, reports: Donor CMV infection status was unknown, possibly confounding age-related changes in expanded clonotypes.

Extraction of total RNA produced a minimum of 5 micrograms from each sample. Alongside a J-beta primer mix, a sample-barcoded 5' primer served in a second PCR lasting 7 to 11 cycles. With 12 random nucleotides, a template-switch adaptor tagged each individual cDNA molecule. TCRdb re-derived calls from the 5' RACE reads in MiXCR, one entry per CDR3 protein. This table holds about a million distinct CDR3 sequences, roughly 52% found once. J lost 5 bases, V lost 2 bases, and 2 bases had no gene match. Looked up from germline, CDR1 is SGHTA and CDR2 is FQGTGA. The CDR3 contains 14 residues. As for this clonotype: Its antigen remains unidentified.

This receptor was obtained from a man aged 30 to 39 in good health. Input material: blood. This rearrangement joins TRBV7-3 to TRBJ2-3; 9 bases are shared with TRBD2. CDR3 DNA sequence: TGTGCCAGCAGCTTACTAGCGGGGCAAGATACGCAGTATTTT. It translates to CASSLLAGQDTQYF.